One T cell receptor beta chain is described in this entry. The clone's antigen remains unknown. No base qualities exist here, and no much larger clone lies one base off it. V is reduced by 5 bases and J by 5 bases, leaving a spacing of 15 bases between them. In the germline V gene, CDR1 corresponds to SQVTM and CDR2 to ANQGSEA. The CDR3 runs 13 residues from the cysteine to the phenylalanine. This entry keeps only the CDR3 DNA: 39 bases, framed from base 1. This entry is derived from a study of T-cell memory formation after mild COVID-19 (dated by TCRdb to about 2021). As for the study more broadly: TCR sequence clusters from the two donors were found to be largely donor specific. Two young, previously healthy adult volunteers, one female and one male, were included in the cohort. T-cell clones expanding and contracting after mild COVID-19 in two donors were tracked by longitudinal TCRalpha and TCRbeta repertoire sequencing.

Ficoll-Paque density gradient centrifugation was the method used to isolate PBMCs. Sequencing instrument: Illumina NovaSeq 6000. cDNA libraries for TCRalpha and TCRbeta were prepared by 5'RACE using constant-segment primers, with sample barcodes and unique molecular identifiers added. Trizol reagent was used to extract RNA from every sample. Amplification of the libraries took two PCR steps, and the second step added a second sample barcode plus Illumina TruSeq adapters. Sequencing of the libraries was done on an Illumina NovaSeq, producing 2 x 150 bp paired-end reads. Concerning the study's data processing: Reads were demultiplexed and collapsed into UMI-guided consensus sequences with migec v1.2.7. Using mixcr v2.1.11, the UMI consensuses were aligned to TRA and TRB V and J templates and assembled into clonotypes. Clonotypes were classified as expanded or contracted when called significant by both edgeR and NoisET, with noise models trained on biological replicates. For edgeR calls, the cutoffs were a false discovery rate-adjusted p below 0.01 and a log2 fold-change threshold of 1. As an exploratory analysis of dynamics, PCA with hierarchical clustering was applied to max-normalized trajectories of the 1000 most abundant clonotypes. The CD4 or CD8 phenotype of responding clones was assigned using the separately sequenced CD4+ and CD8+ repertoires. TCRdb itself trimmed the public reads at Q25 with fastp, ran MiXCR and retained productive beta chains. Duplicate CDR3 protein sequences are folded into a single record with the most common DNA and genes. The V and J calls come from TCRdb's annotation, not from the publication. This sample holds around 300,000 distinct CDR3 sequences; roughly 18% were observed only once. The ten largest clonotypes hold roughly 23% of the sample.

What the study reported, not specific to this receptor: Some responding clones were detected in pre-infection memory, which suggested that pre-existing cross-reactive memory T cells had joined the SARS-CoV-2 response. Clones contracting from day 15 to 85 had balanced CD4/CD8 phenotypes, while a second wave expanding from day 15 to 37 was biased towards CD4+. SARS-CoV-2 specificity of the second-wave clones peaking on day 37 was not confirmed. The study covered only a couple of mild cases, and larger cohorts including severe cases with pre-infection samples were considered necessary. Contracting CD4+ clones appeared mostly in the CM and EM memory subsets, whereas CD8+ clones were enriched in EMRA.

Sequenced: PBMCs or a T cell subset sorted from them (not recorded which). The rearranged chain carries TRBV29-1 and TRBJ1-2; the D gene cannot be resolved reliably. The clonotype comes from a man younger than 30 who had mild COVID-19 (a few samples of this study predate the infection). The sample titles of this study are shuffled in the database, so cell type and time point are left out; the donor was told from shared clones. At the DNA level, the sequence is TGCAGCGTTTTTCCGGGAAGGGAGTATGGCTACACCTTC. This encodes CSVFPGREYGYTF.